The 3 T cell receptor beta chains below all came from one sample that was sequenced in a study of blood T cell repertoires in COVID-19. This table comes from immunoSEQ multiplex PCR, and its TCRdb copy is limited to in-frame clones, with some not included. In the table there are 70,000 or so clones, approximately 90% of which are singletons. Sequenced: peripheral blood. The receptors stem from a woman older than 75 with active COVID-19.

CDR3 in amino acids: CASSYRPGVFYNEQFF. The CDR3 coding sequence is TGTGCCAGCAGCTACAGACCAGGGGTTTTCTACAATGAGCAGTTCTTC. This sequence joins TRBV9 and TRBJ2-1, with a tentative D call TRBD1 (6 bases). Germline CDR1 SGDLS, CDR2 YYNGEE. Trimming shortened V by 4 bases and J by 3 bases, and 17 bases separated the two germline ends. CDR3 length: 16 amino acids.

The rearrangement joins TRBV12-5 to TRBJ2-1; D call uncertain. The CDR3 extends over 13 amino acids. Per the germline V gene, CDR1 is LGHNT and CDR2 is FRNRAP. The V and J ends lost 6 bases and 4 bases respectively, with 10 bases between them. The CDR3 loop reads CASGPDGYNEQFF. For the CDR3, the DNA is TGTGCTAGTGGACCCGACGGGTACAATGAGCAGTTCTTC. Looking up the rest from reference TRBV12-5 and TRBJ2-1 gives the full variable domain: DARVTQTPRHKVTEMGQEVTMRCQPILGHNTVFWYRQTMMQGLELLAYFRNRAPLDDSGMPKDRFSAEMPDATLATLKIQPSEPRDSAVYFCASGPDGYNEQFFGPGTRLTVL.

This clone was counted once. The V and J genes are TRBV7-9 and TRBJ2-2, with D possibly matching TRBD2 (6 bases). The CDR3 length is 15 residues. V lost 2 bases and J 3 bases, leaving 10 bases between the germline ends. Germline lookup yields CDR1 SEHNR and CDR2 FQNEAQ (reference sequence). The CDR3 DNA reads TGTGCCAGCAGCTTATATAGCGGTGACACCGGGGAGCTGTTTTTT. Amino acids: CASSLYSGDTGELFF. Filled out from reference TRBV7-9 and TRBJ2-2, the complete variable domain reads DTGVSQNPRHKITKRGQNVTFRCDPISEHNRLYWYRQTLGQGPEFLTYFQNEAQLEKSRLLSDRFSAERPKGSFSTLEIQRTEQGDSAMYLCASSLYSGDTGELFFGEGSRLTVL.